The 27 T cell receptor beta chains below come from one sample, sequenced in a study of T cells after yellow fever vaccination. Each CDR3 protein gets one entry after TCRdb re-called the 5' RACE reads with MiXCR. The data contain hundreds of thousands of distinct CDR3 sequences, around an eighth of them singletons. Here the sequenced sample was PBMCs, taken on the day of the yellow fever booster vaccination. The receptors shown here come from a man aged 25-45 years who received the YFV17D yellow fever vaccine.

This clonotype was seen a few times. The chain carries TRBV7-3 and TRBJ1-4, with D possibly TRBD1 on 6 matching bases. V was shortened by 5 bases and J by 5 bases, with 15 bases between the two germline ends. The CDR3 has 15 amino acids. CDR1 and CDR2 from the germline V gene are SGHTA and FQGTGA. The CDR3 loop reads CASSPYRGANEKLFF. The DNA for the CDR3 is TGTGCCAGCAGCCCGTATCGGGGGGCAAATGAAAAACTGTTTTTT.

The rearrangement uses TRBV6-1 and TRBJ1-4; 7 bases map to TRBD1. The germline V gene encodes CDR1 MNHNS and CDR2 SASEGT. After removal of 6 bases from V and 7 bases from J, the junction contained 11 bases not matched to a gene. CDR3 size: 15 residues. The CDR3 bases are TGTGCCAGCAGACAATTGACAGGGTCCAGTGAAAAACTGTTTTTT. This codes for CASRQLTGSSEKLFF.

The chain recombines TRBV6-2 or TRBV6-3 with TRBJ2-7, with 11 bases matching TRBD2. V was clipped by 10 bases and J by 2 bases; unmatched bases: 7. This CDR3 has 14 residues. Per the germline V gene, CDR1 is MNHEY and CDR2 is SVGEGT. The CDR3 DNA is TGTGCCATCAGAGGGACTAGCGGTCCCTACGAGCAGTACTTC. Translating gives CAIRGTSGPYEQYF.

This clonotype was seen a few times. V usage is TRBV6-1 and J usage is TRBJ2-1, with D perhaps TRBD2 (5 bases). Trimming removed 6 bases at V and 0 bases at J, with 15 bases between. CDR1 is MNHNS and CDR2 is SASEGT in the germline V gene. This CDR3 contains 16 residues. In DNA form, the CDR3 reads TGTGCCAGCAGCCCCGGACTCTACAACTCCTACAATGAGCAGTTCTTC. Translation: CASSPGLYNSYNEQFF.

V and J are TRBV6-1 and TRBJ2-5; D is uncertain. This CDR3 comprises 14 residues. CDR1 and CDR2 (germline): MNHNS, SASEGT. Trimming shortened V by 6 bases and J by 2 bases, and 13 bases separated the two germline ends. Here the CDR3 reads CASSTPVGQETQYF. Written as DNA, the CDR3 is TGTGCCAGCAGCACTCCGGTGGGACAAGAGACCCAGTACTTC.

This clonotype has just a few counts. V usage is TRBV20-1 and J usage is TRBJ2-7, with TRBD1 matching 10 bases. Germline CDR1 and CDR2: DFQATT and SNEGSKA (reference sequence). V lost 2 bases, J lost 6 bases, and 10 bases stayed unmatched. This CDR3 is 15 amino acids long. The CDR3 reads CSARSWTGGTGEQYF. Written as DNA, the CDR3 is TGCAGTGCTAGATCTTGGACAGGGGGGACTGGCGAGCAGTACTTC.

The V gene is TRBV6-1, the J gene TRBJ2-1; D perhaps matches TRBD1 (6 bases). Trimming shortened V by 5 bases and J by 7 bases, and 15 bases separated the two germline ends. The CDR3 has 14 residues. Germline CDR1 is MNHNS and CDR2 is SASEGT. In DNA, the CDR3 is TGTGCCAGCAGTCTCAGGGGCCTCGGAAATGAGCAGTTCTTC. As protein: CASSLRGLGNEQFF.

The chain carries TRBV29-1 and TRBJ1-3; D unclear. CDR1 is SQVTM, CDR2 ANQGSEA, per germline. Trimming took off 4 bases at V and 2 bases at J, with 15 bases between the two ends. This CDR3 has 15 amino acids. Written as DNA, the CDR3 is TGCAGCGTTGTCCACCAAGATTGGCCTGGAAACACCATATATTTT. It is translated as CSVVHQDWPGNTIYF. Complete variable domain (other parts from reference TRBV29-1 and TRBJ1-3): SAVISQKPSRDICQRGTSLTIQCQVDSQVTMMFWYRQQPGQSLTLIATANQGSEATYESGFVIDKFPISRPNLTFSTLTVSNMSPEDSSIYLCSVVHQDWPGNTIYFGEGSWLTVV.

This chain connects TRBV5-5 to TRBJ1-2; D is undetermined. CDR3 length: 15 amino acids. Germline values: CDR1 SGHKS, CDR2 YYEKEE (reference sequence). V gave up 1 base and J gave up 2 bases, with 12 bases separating them. This CDR3 reads CASSLYPASNYGYTF. CDR3 nucleotide sequence: TGTGCCAGCAGCTTGTATCCTGCCAGCAACTATGGCTACACCTTC.

Concerning this clonotype: One end of the junction fails to match germline, which may point to a read error. This chain uses TRBV12-3 or TRBV12-4 with TRBJ2-2; TRBD2 aligns across 10 bases. The CDR3 has 18 amino acids. The CDR3 here is CAISPSYWTSGHTGELFF. The CDR3 nucleotides are TGTGCCATCAGTCCTTCGTATTGGACTAGCGGACACACCGGGGAGCTGTTTTTT.

This clonotype showed up many times. The rearrangement uses TRBV20-1 and TRBJ1-1, with a tentative D call TRBD1 (6 bases). Between the trimmed V and J ends, which lost 0 bases and 2 bases, there was a span of 10 bases. The germline V gene encodes CDR1 DFQATT and CDR2 SNEGSKA (reference sequence). This CDR3 is built from 14 residues. The CDR3 loop reads CSARDQGLNTEAFF. The CDR3 coding sequence is TGCAGTGCTAGAGATCAGGGGCTCAACACTGAAGCTTTCTTT.

This chain's CDR3 is CASGGRDPADTQYF. CDR3 sequence (DNA): TGTGCCAGTGGGGGGAGAGATCCCGCAGATACGCAGTATTTT. The rearrangement uses TRBV2 and TRBJ2-3, with a possible D match to TRBD2 (6 bases). Germline V gene lookup returns CDR1 SNHLY and CDR2 FYNNEI. The CDR3 is made up of 14 amino acids. Trimming removed 9 bases at V and 4 bases at J, with 17 bases between.

Comment on this clonotype: Germline and junction disagree at one end, which may indicate a read error. The CDR3 DNA reads as TGTGCTAGTGGTTTGGTACAGTACTTAACCCGCTATCATTCACCCCTCCACTTT. Protein product: CASGLVQYLTRYHSPLHF. The chain has TRBV12-5 and TRBJ1-6, with D unresolved. The CDR3 covers 18 residues. Germline-derived CDR1 and CDR2 are LGHNT and FRNRAP.

The chain joins TRBV7-2 to TRBJ2-7, with D tentatively TRBD2 (7 bases). Germline loops: CDR1 SGHTA, CDR2 FQGNSA. The V and J ends lost 1 base and 2 bases respectively, with 15 bases between them. The CDR3 sequence is 16 residues long. CDR3 loop: CASSLVGGAGAYEQYF. The DNA for the CDR3 is TGTGCCAGCAGCTTAGTGGGGGGGGCGGGAGCCTACGAGCAGTACTTC.

The CDR3 is CASSFVPELSEQYF. The CDR3 DNA follows: TGTGCCAGCAGCTTCGTCCCTGAACTAAGCGAGCAGTACTTC. This chain uses TRBV7-9 with TRBJ2-7; D gene uncertain. Trimming cost V 3 bases and J 6 bases, with 15 bases left between them. The germline V gene encodes CDR1 SEHNR and CDR2 FQNEAQ (reference sequence). CDR3 length: 14 amino acids.

This clonotype has just a few counts. The V and J genes are TRBV20-1 and TRBJ2-3; 8 bases are a match to TRBD2. Germline CDR1 is DFQATT and CDR2 is SNEGSKA (reference sequence). CDR3 size: 17 residues. The V gene end was trimmed by 0 bases and the J gene end by 5 bases; junction bases not matched to a gene: 13. DNA of the CDR3: TGCAGTGCTAGAGATTCGCGGGAGGCGGGAATCAGAGATACGCAGTATTTT. Its protein is CSARDSREAGIRDTQYF.

This clonotype was observed a few times. The V and J genes are TRBV5-4 and TRBJ2-6; no firm D call. CDR3 size: 17 residues. Germline assignment: CDR1 SGHNT and CDR2 YYREEE (reference sequence). Trimming pared 0 bases from V and 4 bases from J, leaving 14 bases between. CDR3 in amino acids: CASSLDRPLRGANVLTF. The DNA of the CDR3 is TGTGCCAGCAGCTTGGATAGACCCCTCCGAGGGGCCAACGTCCTGACTTTC. The full variable domain, rest sourced from reference TRBV5-4 and TRBJ2-6, is ETGVTQSPTHLIKTRGQQVTLRCSSQSGHNTVSWYQQALGQGPQFIFQYYREEENGRGNFPPRFSGLQFPNYSSELNVNALELDDSALYLCASSLDRPLRGANVLTFGAGSRLTVL.

This rearrangement joins TRBV19 to TRBJ1-3; D remains ambiguous. The CDR3 contains 16 residues. The V gene lost 5 bases and the J gene lost 1 base, with 15 bases spanning the gap. The germline CDR1 and CDR2 sequences are LNHDA and SQIVND (reference sequence). The CDR3 sequence is CASSVGGQPSGNTIYF. The CDR3 DNA sequence: TGTGCCAGTAGTGTCGGCGGGCAGCCATCTGGAAACACCATATATTTT.

The chain links TRBV7-6 to TRBJ1-5; tentatively, D is TRBD1 (6 bases). Germline-derived CDR1 and CDR2 are SGHVS and FNYEAQ. The CDR3 is 14 residues long. V was shortened by 1 base and J by 6 bases, with 10 bases between the two germline ends. The CDR3, as DNA: TGTGCCAGCAGCTTAGGTACAGGGTCTCAGCCCCAGCATTTT. This codes for CASSLGTGSQPQHF.

This clonotype was seen repeatedly, ten times or more. The CDR3 here is CASSPGRDYEQYF. The CDR3 DNA reads as TGTGCCAGCAGCCCAGGCCGGGACTACGAGCAGTACTTC. The chain employs TRBV18 and TRBJ2-7; tentatively, D is TRBD2 (5 bases). This CDR3 is built from 13 residues. The V end lost 8 bases, the J end lost 3 bases, and 14 bases lay between the germline ends. Per the germline V gene, CDR1 is KGHSH and CDR2 is LQKENI.

This clonotype was observed a handful of times. The chain has TRBV30 and TRBJ2-1; tentatively, D is TRBD2 (5 bases). Trimming removed 8 bases from V and 2 bases from J, with 16 bases in between. Germline V CDR1 and CDR2: GTSNPN, SVGIG (reference sequence). The CDR3 runs to 14 residues. The CDR3 here is CAVRPSGAYNEQFF. CDR3 DNA: TGTGCCGTGCGCCCCAGCGGAGCCTACAATGAGCAGTTCTTC.

This clonotype was counted a few times. The chain links TRBV20-1 to TRBJ2-5; 10 bases are a match to TRBD2. This CDR3 is 14 amino acids long. The trim removed 2 bases at V and 5 bases at J, leaving 5 bases unmatched. CDR1 is DFQATT, CDR2 SNEGSKA, per germline (reference sequence). CDR3 sequence: CSARSLAGVETQYF. CDR3 nucleotides: TGCAGTGCTAGATCCCTAGCGGGAGTTGAGACCCAGTACTTC.

This clonotype has more than one count but fewer than ten. The rearrangement links TRBV5-1 to TRBJ2-7; the match to TRBD1 covers 7 bases. Germline V gives CDR1 SGHRS, CDR2 YFSETQ. The CDR3 covers 13 residues. Germline trimming cut 5 bases from V and 4 bases from J; bases unmatched to any gene: 6. CDR3 DNA: TGCGCCAGCAGTAGGGGGCGCGCATACGAGCAGTACTTC. Translation: CASSRGRAYEQYF.

This clonotype has more than one count but fewer than ten. The gene calls are TRBV7-2 and TRBJ2-1; D perhaps matches TRBD2 (6 bases). The V gene's germline CDR1 is SGHTA and CDR2 FQGNSA. Trimming removed 6 bases at V and 9 bases at J, with 12 bases between. The CDR3 runs 12 residues. The DNA of the CDR3 is TGTGCCAGCAGTTGGGGGGTTAGTGAGCAGTTCTTC. This sequence encodes CASSWGVSEQFF.

This clonotype came up many times. The chain has TRBV3-1 and TRBJ2-1; tentatively, D is TRBD2 (5 bases). Germline-derived CDR1 and CDR2 are LGHDT and YNNKEL (reference sequence). Trimming took 4 bases from V and 9 from J, leaving 13 bases between them. The CDR3 is 13 amino acids. The CDR3 DNA is TGTGCCAGCAGCCTTTCCGGCGGACTTGAGCAGTTCTTC. The encoded protein is CASSLSGGLEQFF.

This clonotype showed up many times. The rearrangement links TRBV18 to TRBJ1-5; 7 bases are shared with TRBD1. CDR3 length: 14 residues. The J segment lost 2 bases and the V segment lost 6 bases, leaving 4 bases of the junction unmatched. Germline lookup yields CDR1 KGHSH and CDR2 LQKENI. The CDR3 region has the DNA TGTGCCAGCTCTAAAGGACAGGGCAATCAGCCCCAGCATTTT. Protein sequence: CASSKGQGNQPQHF.

This chain joins TRBV7-2 and TRBJ2-7; the D is unclear. The length of the CDR3 is 15 residues. Trimming took off 5 bases at V and 6 bases at J, with 20 bases between the two ends. Germline loops: CDR1 SGHTA, CDR2 FQGNSA. CDR3 bases: TGTGCCAGCAGCGACTCCGGGCTAAACCCCATCGAGCAGTACTTC. This encodes CASSDSGLNPIEQYF.